The present TCR beta chain was sequenced within a study of T cells in Graves' hyperthyroidism and ophthalmopathy. Study as a whole: The authors collected peripheral blood at initial diagnosis, before any treatment.

The CDR3 regions of TCR beta were amplified from RNA transcripts. HTBI primers were employed in a first-round RT-PCR of the TCR CDR3. A single record per CDR3 protein comes from TCRdb applying MiXCR to the multiplex PCR reads. The table shows under 600,000 distinct CDR3 sequences, with approximately 16% occurring only once. This CDR3 contains 13 residues. Germline CDR1 MDHEN, CDR2 SYDVKM. Enrolled ophthalmopathy patients presented with a Clinical Activity Score of at least 3, a NOSPECS grade of at least 4, and disease duration under 3 months. Those patients with uncontrolled infection, other autoimmune disease, pregnancy or lactation were excluded. Together with thyroid ultrasound, orbital computed tomography, serum thyroxine and TRAb, clinical symptoms were used for diagnoses.

The clonotype comes from a woman aged 40 to 50 with Graves' ophthalmopathy. V and J are TRBV28 and TRBJ2-5; tentative D call: TRBD2 (6 bases). The better agreement between TRBJ2-1 and the DNA end casts doubt on the J call. The sample was blood. The CDR3 is CASSWTRGETQFF. CDR3 bases: TGTGCCAGCAGTTGGACCCGCGGGGAGACCCAGTTCTTC.